A single sample is the source of the 2 T cell receptor beta chains below, sequenced in a study of T cells in Graves' hyperthyroidism and ophthalmopathy. The TCR beta CDR3 regions underwent amplification using RNA transcripts as the source. The primer set for the first-round RT-PCR of the TCR CDR3 was HTBI. TCRdb recomputed calls from the multiplex PCR reads with MiXCR, one row per CDR3 protein. This table holds fewer than 450,000 distinct CDR3 sequences, 13% to 15% found once. The material sequenced was blood. All receptors come from an older woman with Graves' ophthalmopathy.

The table lists this clonotype with a few counts. The chain carries TRBV7-9 and TRBJ2-3; 10 bases are shared with TRBD2. V was clipped by 3 bases and J by 0 bases; unmatched bases: 6. The CDR3 runs 17 residues. In germline, CDR1 is SEHNR, CDR2 FQNEAQ (reference sequence). Written as DNA, the CDR3 is TGTGCCAGCAGCTTCGGGGGGACTAGCGCCAGCACAGATACGCAGTATTTT. It is translated as CASSFGGTSASTDTQYF.

The sample holds many counts of this clonotype. This chain uses TRBV30 with TRBJ2-5; TRBD1 is a possible D gene (6 bases). The CDR3 sequence is 13 residues long. Per germline, CDR1 GTSNPN and CDR2 SVGIG (reference sequence). V gave up 8 bases and J gave up 2 bases, with 15 bases separating them. CDR3: CAGRRDTQETQYF. In DNA form, the CDR3 reads TGTGCCGGCCGCCGGGACACACAAGAGACCCAGTACTTC.